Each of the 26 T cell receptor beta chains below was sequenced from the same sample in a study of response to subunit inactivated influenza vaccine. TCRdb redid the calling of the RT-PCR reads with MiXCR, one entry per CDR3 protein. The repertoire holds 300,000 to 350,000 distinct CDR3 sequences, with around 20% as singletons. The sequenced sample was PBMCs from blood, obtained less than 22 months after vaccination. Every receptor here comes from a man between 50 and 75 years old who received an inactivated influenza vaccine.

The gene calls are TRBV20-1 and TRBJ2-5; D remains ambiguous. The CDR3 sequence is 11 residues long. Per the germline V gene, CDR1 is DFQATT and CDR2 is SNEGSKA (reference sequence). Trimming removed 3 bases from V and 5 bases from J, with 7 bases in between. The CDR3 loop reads CSASDWETQYF. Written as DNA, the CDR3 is TGCAGTGCTAGTGATTGGGAGACCCAGTACTTC.

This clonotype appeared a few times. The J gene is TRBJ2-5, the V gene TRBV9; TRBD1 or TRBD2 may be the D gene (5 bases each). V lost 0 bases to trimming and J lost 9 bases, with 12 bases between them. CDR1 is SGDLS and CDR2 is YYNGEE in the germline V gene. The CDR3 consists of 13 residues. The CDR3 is CASSVAGVGAQYF. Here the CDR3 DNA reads TGTGCCAGCAGCGTAGCTGGTGTGGGGGCCCAGTACTTC.

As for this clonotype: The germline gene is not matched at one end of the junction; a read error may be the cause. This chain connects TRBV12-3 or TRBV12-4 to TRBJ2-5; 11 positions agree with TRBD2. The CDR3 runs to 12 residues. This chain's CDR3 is CASSFGLAGPGF. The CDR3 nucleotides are TGTGCCAGCAGTTTTGGACTAGCGGGCCCGGGATTC.

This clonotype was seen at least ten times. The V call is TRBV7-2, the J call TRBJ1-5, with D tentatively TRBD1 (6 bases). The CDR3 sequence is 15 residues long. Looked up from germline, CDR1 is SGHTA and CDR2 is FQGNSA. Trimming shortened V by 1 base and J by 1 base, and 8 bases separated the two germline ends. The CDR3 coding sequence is TGTGCCAGCAGCTTAGGGGGGGCCAGCAATCAGCCCCAGCATTTT. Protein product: CASSLGGASNQPQHF.

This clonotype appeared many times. The CDR3 DNA sequence: TGTGCCAGCAGTTCGCAGGACGACCGGGGCTACAATGAAAAACTGTTTTTT. The encoded protein is CASSSQDDRGYNEKLFF. The chain employs TRBV28 and TRBJ1-4; weak D call: TRBD1 (5 bases). The V end lost 4 bases, the J end lost 5 bases, and 20 bases lay between the germline ends. Germline V gives CDR1 MDHEN, CDR2 SYDVKM. This CDR3 contains 17 residues.

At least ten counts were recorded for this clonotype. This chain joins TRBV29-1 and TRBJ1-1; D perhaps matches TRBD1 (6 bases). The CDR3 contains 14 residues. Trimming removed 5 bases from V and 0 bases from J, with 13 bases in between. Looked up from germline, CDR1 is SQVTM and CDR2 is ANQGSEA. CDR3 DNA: TGCAGCGTTCGGAGGGGGTCTATGAACACTGAAGCTTTCTTT. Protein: CSVRRGSMNTEAFF.

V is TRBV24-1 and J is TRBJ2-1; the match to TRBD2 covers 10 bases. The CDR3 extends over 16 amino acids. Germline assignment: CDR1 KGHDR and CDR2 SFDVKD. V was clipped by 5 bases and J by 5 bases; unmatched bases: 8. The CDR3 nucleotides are TGTGCCACCAGTGCGGCTAGCGGGAGCGTGAACAATGAGCAGTTCTTC. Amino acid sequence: CATSAASGSVNNEQFF.

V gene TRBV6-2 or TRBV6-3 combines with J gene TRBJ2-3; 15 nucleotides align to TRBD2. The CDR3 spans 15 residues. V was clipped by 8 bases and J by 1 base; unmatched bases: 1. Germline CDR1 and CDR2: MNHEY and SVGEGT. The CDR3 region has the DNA TGTGCCAGCTGGACTAGCGGGAGGGGCACAGATACGCAGTATTTT. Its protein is CASWTSGRGTDTQYF.

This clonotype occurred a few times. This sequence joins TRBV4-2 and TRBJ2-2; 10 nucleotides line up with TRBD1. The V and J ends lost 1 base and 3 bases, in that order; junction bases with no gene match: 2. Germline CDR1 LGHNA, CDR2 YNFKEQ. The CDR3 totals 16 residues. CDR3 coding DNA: TGTGCCAGCAGCCAAGTTGGGACAGGGGACACCGGGGAGCTGTTTTTT. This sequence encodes CASSQVGTGDTGELFF.

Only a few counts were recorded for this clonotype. In DNA, the CDR3 is TGTGCCAGCAGCTTCGGGACGGTTGAAAAACTGTTTTTT. This gives the protein CASSFGTVEKLFF. V usage is TRBV7-2 and J usage is TRBJ1-4; perhaps TRBD1 as D (5 bases). The germline gives CDR1 SGHTA, CDR2 FQGNSA. There are 13 residues in the CDR3. The V end was cut by 3 bases, the J end by 7 bases, with 9 bases between. Full variable domain (remainder filled in from reference TRBV7-2 and TRBJ1-4): GAGVSQSPSNKVTEKGKDVELRCDPISGHTALYWYRQSLGQGLEFLIYFQGNSAPDKSGLPSDRFSAERTGGSVSTLTIQRTQQEDSAVYLCASSFGTVEKLFFGSGTQLSVL.

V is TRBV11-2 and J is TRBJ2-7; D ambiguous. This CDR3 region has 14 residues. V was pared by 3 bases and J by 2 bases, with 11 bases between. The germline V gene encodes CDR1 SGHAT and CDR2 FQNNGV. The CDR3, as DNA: TGTGCCAGCAGCTTCGACTGGGAAGCCTACGAGCAGTACTTC. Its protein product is CASSFDWEAYEQYF.

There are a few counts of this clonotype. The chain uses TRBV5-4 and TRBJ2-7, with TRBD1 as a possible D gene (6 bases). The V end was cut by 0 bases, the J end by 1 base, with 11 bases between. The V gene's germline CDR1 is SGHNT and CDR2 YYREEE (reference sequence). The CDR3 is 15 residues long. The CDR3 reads CASSLGQGLSYEQYF. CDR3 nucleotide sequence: TGTGCCAGCAGCTTGGGGCAGGGGCTTTCCTACGAGCAGTACTTC.

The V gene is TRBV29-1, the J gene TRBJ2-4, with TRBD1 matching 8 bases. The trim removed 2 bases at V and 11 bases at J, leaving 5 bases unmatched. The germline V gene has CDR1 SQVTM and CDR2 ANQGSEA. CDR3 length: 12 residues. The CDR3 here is CSVETRGLVQYF. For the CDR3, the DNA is TGCAGCGTTGAAACCAGGGGGCTCGTTCAGTACTTC.

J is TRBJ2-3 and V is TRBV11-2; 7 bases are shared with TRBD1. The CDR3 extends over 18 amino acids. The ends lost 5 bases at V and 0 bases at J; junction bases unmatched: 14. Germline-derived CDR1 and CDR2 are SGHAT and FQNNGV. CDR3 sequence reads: CASSPRDRVTPSTDTQYF. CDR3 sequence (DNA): TGTGCCAGCAGCCCTCGGGACAGAGTCACCCCTAGCACAGATACGCAGTATTTT.

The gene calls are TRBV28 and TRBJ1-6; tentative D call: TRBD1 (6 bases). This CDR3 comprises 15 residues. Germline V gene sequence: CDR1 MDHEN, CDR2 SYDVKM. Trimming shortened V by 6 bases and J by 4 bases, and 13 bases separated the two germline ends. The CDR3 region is CASRSPDRYNSPLHF. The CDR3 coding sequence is TGTGCCAGCAGGTCCCCGGACAGATATAATTCACCCCTCCACTTT.

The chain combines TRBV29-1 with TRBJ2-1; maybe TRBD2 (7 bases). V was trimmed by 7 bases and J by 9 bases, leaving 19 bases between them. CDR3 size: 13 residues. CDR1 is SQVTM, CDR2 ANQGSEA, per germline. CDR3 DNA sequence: TGCAGCGCTGGGGGCGGGGGCCCGACTGAGCAGTTCTTC. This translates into CSAGGGGPTEQFF.

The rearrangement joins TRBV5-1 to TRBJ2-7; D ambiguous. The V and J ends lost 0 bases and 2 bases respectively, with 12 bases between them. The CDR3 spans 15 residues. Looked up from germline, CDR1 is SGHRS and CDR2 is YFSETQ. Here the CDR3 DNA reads TGCGCCAGCAGCTTGGTGTCAGGCTCTACCTACGAGCAGTACTTC. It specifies CASSLVSGSTYEQYF.

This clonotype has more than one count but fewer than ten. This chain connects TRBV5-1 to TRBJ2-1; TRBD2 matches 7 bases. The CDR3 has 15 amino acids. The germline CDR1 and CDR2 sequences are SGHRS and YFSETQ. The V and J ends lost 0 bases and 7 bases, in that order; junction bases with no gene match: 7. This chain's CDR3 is CASSLASSGVNEQFF. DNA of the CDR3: TGCGCCAGCAGCTTGGCCTCTAGCGGAGTGAATGAGCAGTTCTTC.

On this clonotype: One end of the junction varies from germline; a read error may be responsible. The CDR3 DNA reads as TGTGCCAGCAGCCAAGATCCCCTAACCAACAGGGAGGGTCCACAAGAGACCCATTACTTC. It translates to CASSQDPLTNREGPQETHYF. The J gene is TRBJ2-5, the V gene TRBV3-1; TRBD2 might be the D (7 bases). There are 20 residues in the CDR3. CDR1 is LGHDT and CDR2 is YNNKEL in the germline V gene (reference sequence).

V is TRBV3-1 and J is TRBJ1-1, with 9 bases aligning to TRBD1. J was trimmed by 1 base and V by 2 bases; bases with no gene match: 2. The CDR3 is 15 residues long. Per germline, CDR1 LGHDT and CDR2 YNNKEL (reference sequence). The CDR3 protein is CASSQPGQGNTEAFF. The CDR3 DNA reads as TGTGCCAGCAGCCAACCGGGACAGGGGAACACTGAAGCTTTCTTT.

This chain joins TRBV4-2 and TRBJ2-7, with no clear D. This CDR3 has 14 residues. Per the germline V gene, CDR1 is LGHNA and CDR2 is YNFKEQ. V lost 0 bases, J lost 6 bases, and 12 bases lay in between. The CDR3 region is CASSQDKWSPEQYF. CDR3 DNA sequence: TGTGCCAGCAGCCAAGATAAATGGTCCCCCGAGCAGTACTTC.

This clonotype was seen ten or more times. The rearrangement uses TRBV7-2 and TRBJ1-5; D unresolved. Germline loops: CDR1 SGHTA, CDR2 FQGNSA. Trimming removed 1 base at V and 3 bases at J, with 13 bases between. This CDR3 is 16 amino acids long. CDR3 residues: CASSLEFGRYNQPQHF. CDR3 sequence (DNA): TGTGCCAGCAGCTTAGAATTCGGCAGATACAATCAGCCCCAGCATTTT.

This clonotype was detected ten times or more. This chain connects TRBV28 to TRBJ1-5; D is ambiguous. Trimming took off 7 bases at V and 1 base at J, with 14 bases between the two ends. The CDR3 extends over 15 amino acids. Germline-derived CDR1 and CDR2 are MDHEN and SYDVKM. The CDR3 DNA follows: TGTGCCAGCATCATCGGAGGGAACAGCAATCAGCCCCAGCATTTT. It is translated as CASIIGGNSNQPQHF.

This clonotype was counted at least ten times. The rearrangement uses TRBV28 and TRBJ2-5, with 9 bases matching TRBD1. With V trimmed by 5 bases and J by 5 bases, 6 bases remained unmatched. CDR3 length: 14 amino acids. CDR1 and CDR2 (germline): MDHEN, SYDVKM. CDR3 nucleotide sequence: TGTGCCAGCAGTCTGGACAGGGGCTTCGAGACCCAGTACTTC. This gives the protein CASSLDRGFETQYF.

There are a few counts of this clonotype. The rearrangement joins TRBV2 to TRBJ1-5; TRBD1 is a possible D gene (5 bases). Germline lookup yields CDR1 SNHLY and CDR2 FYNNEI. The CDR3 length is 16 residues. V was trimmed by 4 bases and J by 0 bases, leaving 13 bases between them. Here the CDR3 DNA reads TGTGCCAGCAGTGGGCAGGGAGTACATAGCAATCAGCCCCAGCATTTT. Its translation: CASSGQGVHSNQPQHF.

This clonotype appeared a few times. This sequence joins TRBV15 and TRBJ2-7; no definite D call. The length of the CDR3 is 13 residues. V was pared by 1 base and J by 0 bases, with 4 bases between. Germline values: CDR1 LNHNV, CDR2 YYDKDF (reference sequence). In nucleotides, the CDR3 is TGTGCCACCAGCAGAGTTGACTCCTACGAGCAGTACTTC. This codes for CATSRVDSYEQYF.